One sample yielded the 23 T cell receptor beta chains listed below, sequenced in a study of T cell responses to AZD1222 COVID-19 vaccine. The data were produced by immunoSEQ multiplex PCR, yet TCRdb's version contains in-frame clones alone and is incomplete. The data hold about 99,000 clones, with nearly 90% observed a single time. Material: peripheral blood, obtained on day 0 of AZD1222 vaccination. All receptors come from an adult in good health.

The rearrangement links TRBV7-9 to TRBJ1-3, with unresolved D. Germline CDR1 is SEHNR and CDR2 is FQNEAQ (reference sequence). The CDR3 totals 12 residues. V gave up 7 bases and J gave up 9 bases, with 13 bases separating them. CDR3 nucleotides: TGTGCCAGCACCCTCGGGTTGGGCACCATATATTTT. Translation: CASTLGLGTIYF.

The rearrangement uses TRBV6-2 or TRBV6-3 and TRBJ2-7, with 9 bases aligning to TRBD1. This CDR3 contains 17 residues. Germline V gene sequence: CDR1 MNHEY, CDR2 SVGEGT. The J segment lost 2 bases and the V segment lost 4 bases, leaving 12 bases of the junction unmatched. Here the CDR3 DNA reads TGTGCCAGCAGTTTCGGCGGGACAGGGAGGGGCGCCTACGAGCAGTACTTC. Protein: CASSFGGTGRGAYEQYF.

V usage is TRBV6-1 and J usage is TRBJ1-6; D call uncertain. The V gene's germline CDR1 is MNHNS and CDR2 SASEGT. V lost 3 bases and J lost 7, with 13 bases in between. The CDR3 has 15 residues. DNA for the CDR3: TGTGCCAGCAGTGACCAAACCGTGCTCAATTCACCCCTCCACTTT. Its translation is CASSDQTVLNSPLHF.

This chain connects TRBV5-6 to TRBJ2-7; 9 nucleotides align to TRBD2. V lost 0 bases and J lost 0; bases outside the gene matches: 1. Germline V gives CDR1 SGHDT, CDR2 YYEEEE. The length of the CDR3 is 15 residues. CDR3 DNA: TGTGCCAGCAGCTTGGGAGCGGGGGGCTCCTACGAGCAGTACTTC. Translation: CASSLGAGGSYEQYF.

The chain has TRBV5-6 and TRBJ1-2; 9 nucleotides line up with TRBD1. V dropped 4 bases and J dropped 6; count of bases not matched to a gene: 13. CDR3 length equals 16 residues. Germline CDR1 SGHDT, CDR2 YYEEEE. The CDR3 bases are TGTGCCAGCAGCCCGGAAGTGTACAGGGGGCCCGATGGCTACACCTTC. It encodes CASSPEVYRGPDGYTF.

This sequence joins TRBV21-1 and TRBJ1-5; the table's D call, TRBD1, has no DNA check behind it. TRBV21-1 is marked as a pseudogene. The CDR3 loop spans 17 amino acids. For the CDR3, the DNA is TGTGCCAGCAGCTCAGGGAAACATCAGGATAGCAATCAGCCCCAGCATTTT. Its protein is CASSSGKHQDSNQPQHF.

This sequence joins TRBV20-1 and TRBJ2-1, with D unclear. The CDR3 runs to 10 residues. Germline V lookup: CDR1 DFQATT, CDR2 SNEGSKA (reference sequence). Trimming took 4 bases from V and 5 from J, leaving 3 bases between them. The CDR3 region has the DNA TGCAGTGCTATGAACAATGAGCAGTTCTTC. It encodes CSAMNNEQFF.

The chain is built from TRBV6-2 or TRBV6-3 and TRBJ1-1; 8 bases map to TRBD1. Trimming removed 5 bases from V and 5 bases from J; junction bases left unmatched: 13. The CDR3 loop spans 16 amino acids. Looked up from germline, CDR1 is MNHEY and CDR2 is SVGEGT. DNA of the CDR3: TGTGCCAGCAGTCCGCGCCACGGACAGGGATTTACTGAAGCTTTCTTT. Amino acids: CASSPRHGQGFTEAFF.

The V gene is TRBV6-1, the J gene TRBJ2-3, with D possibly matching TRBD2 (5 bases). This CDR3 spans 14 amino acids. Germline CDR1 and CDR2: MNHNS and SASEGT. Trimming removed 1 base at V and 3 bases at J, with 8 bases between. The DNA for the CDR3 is TGTGCCAGCAGTGAAGGTCGGGGAACAGATACGCAGTATTTT. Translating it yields CASSEGRGTDTQYF.

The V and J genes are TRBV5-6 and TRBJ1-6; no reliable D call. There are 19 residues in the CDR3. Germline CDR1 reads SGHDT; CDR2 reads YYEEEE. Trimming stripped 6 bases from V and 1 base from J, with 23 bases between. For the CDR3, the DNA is TGTGCCAGCAAAGGGCGACGGAGGCACCAGGAGTCCTATAATTCACCCCTCCACTTT. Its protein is CASKGRRRHQESYNSPLHF.

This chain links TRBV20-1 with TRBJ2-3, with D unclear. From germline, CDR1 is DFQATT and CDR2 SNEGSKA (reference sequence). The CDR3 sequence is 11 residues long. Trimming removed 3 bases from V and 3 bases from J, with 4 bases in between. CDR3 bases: TGCAGTGCTAGTAGGACAGATACGCAGTATTTT. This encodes CSASRTDTQYF.

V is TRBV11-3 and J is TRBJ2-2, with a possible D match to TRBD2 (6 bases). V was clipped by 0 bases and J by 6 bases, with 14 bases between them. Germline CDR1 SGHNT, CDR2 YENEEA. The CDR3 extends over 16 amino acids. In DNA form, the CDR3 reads TGTGCCAGCAGCTTAGAAACTCGGGGGTCGGCCGGGGAGCTGTTTTTT. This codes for CASSLETRGSAGELFF.

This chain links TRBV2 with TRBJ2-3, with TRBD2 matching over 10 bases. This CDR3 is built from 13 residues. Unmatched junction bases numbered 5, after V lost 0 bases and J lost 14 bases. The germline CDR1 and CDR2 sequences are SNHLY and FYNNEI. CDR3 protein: CASSEARAGGGYF. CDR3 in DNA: TGTGCCAGCAGTGAAGCAAGAGCGGGAGGGGGGTATTTT.

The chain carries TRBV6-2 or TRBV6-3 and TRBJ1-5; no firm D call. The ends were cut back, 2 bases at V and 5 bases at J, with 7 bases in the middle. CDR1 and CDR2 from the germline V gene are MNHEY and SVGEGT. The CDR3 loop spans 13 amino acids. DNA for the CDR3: TGTGCCAGCAGTTACAGGCCGGATCAGCCCCAGCATTTT. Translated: CASSYRPDQPQHF.

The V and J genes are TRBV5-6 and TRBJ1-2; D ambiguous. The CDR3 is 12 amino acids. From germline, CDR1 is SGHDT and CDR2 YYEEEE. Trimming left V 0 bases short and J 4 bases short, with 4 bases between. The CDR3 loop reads CASSLGGYGYTF. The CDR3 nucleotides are TGTGCCAGCAGCTTGGGGGGCTATGGCTACACCTTC.

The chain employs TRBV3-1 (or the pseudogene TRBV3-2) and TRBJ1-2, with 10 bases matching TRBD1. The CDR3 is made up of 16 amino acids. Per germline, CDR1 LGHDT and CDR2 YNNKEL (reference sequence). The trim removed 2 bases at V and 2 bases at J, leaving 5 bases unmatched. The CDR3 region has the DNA TGTGCCAGCAGCCAAATAGAGGGACAGGGGAACTATGGCTACACCTTC. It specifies CASSQIEGQGNYGYTF.

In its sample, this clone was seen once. The CDR3 here is CASSEGDYGYTF. The CDR3 nucleotides read TGTGCCAGCAGTGAGGGCGACTATGGCTACACCTTC. J is TRBJ1-2 and V is TRBV14; D unclear. From germline, CDR1 is SGHDN and CDR2 FVKESK. This CDR3 is built from 12 residues. V was clipped by 6 bases and J by 3 bases, with 8 bases between them.

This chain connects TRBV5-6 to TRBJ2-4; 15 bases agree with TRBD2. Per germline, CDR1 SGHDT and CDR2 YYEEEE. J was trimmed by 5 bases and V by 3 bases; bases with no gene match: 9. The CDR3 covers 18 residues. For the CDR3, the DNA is TGTGCCAGCAGCTCGCTCGGACTAGCGGGGGGGCGGCAAAACATTCAGTACTTC. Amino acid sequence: CASSSLGLAGGRQNIQYF. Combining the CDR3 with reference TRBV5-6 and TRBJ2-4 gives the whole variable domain DAGVTQSPTHLIKTRGQQVTLRCSPKSGHDTVSWYQQALGQGPQFIFQYYEEEERQRGNFPDRFSGHQFPNYSSELNVNALLLGDSALYLCASSSLGLAGGRQNIQYFGAGTRLSVL.

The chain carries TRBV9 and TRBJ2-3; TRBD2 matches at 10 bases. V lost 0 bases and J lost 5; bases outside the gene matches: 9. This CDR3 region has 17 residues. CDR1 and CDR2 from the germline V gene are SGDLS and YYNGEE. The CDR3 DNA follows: TGTGCCAGCAGCGTAGAGGCTAGCGGGGGCCGAGGAGATACGCAGTATTTT. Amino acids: CASSVEASGGRGDTQYF.

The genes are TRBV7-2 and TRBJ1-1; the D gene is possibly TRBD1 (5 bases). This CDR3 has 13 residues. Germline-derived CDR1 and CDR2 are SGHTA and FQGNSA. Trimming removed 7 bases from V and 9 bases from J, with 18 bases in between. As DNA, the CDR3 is TGTGCCAGCACCCCTAGGGGAGGGAGGAAAGCTTTCTTT. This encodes CASTPRGGRKAFF.

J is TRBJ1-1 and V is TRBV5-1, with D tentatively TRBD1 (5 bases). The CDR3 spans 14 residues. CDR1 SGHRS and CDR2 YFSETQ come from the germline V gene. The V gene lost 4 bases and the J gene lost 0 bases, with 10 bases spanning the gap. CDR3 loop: CASSVGGLNTEAFF. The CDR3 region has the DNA TGCGCCAGCAGCGTGGGGGGTCTGAACACTGAAGCTTTCTTT.

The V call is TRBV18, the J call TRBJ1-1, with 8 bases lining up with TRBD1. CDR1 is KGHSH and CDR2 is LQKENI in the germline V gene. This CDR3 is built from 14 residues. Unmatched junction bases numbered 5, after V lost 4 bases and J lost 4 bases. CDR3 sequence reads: CASSRDTGGTEAFF. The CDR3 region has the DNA TGTGCCAGCTCACGGGATACAGGGGGCACTGAAGCTTTCTTT. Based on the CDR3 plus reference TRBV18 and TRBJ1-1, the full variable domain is NAGVMQNPRHLVRRRGQEARLRCSPMKGHSHVYWYRQLPEEGLKFMVYLQKENIIDESGMPKERFSAEFPKEGPSILRIQQVVRGDSAAYFCASSRDTGGTEAFFGQGTRLTVV.

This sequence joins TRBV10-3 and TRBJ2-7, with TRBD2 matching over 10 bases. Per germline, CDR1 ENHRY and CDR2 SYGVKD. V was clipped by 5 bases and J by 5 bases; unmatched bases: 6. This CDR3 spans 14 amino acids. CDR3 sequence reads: CAISRAGGTNEQYV. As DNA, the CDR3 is TGTGCCATCAGTCGAGCGGGAGGGACGAACGAGCAGTACGTC.